Listed here is a single T cell receptor beta chain. This clone's antigen is unknown. The input lacks base qualities; no much larger clone sits a single base away. The entire amount of isolated RNA was reverse transcribed using the High Capacity cDNA Reverse Transcription Kit, so the sequenced TCRB transcripts were expressed ones. Deep immunoSEQ sequencing was applied to naive, central memory and regulatory T cell samples, giving an average of about 3.6 million total reads per sample. Sorted cells were lysed in RLT buffer and RNA was extracted with DNase-treated RNeasy Micro or Mini kits, depending on cell number. To prevent cross-contamination, each cell subset was processed individually, whereas patient and healthy donor samples were processed jointly. The immunoSEQ multiplex PCR was used to amplify TCRB sequences from cDNA, yielding 87-bp fragments that span the CDR3 region. Amplicons were sequenced on the Illumina HiSeq platform. On the authors' methods: PCR bias was computationally corrected using synthetic template baselines, reads within Hamming distance 2 were collapsed, and singletons that could not be merged were discarded. Reads were aligned against IMGT so that V, D and J genes, CDR3 length and insertions or deletions at six rearrangement sites could be assigned. Within each subset, clonotype counts were normalized to the number of sorted cells before true diversity and Gini coefficients were calculated with the tcR R package. Repertoire sharing was quantified using the overlap coefficient calculated on TCRB nucleotide sequences. As a proxy for the pre-selection repertoire, out-of-frame TCRB sequences from naive cells were analyzed. Held by TCRdb, this immuneACCESS table contains in-frame sequences only and omits some clones. Under half of the omission traces to an unresolved V gene where checked; the cause of the rest is unknown. V and J calls and clone size are those listed in that table; D and trimming were worked out from the DNA. Present in this sample are under 350,000 clones, 13% to 15% of which were seen just once. 0.017% of the sample rests with the top ten.

This sample was taken from a study of beta chain features in type 1 diabetes listed by TCRdb under 2018. With regard to the full study: No differences in mean age, gender distribution, total cell number or subset yield were found between patients and healthy donors. In the study, recently diagnosed type 1 diabetes patients and matched healthy donors were compared on the TCRB repertoires of their sorted circulating CD4+ T cell subsets. A total of about 99,000,000 sorted cells were examined across all samples, and RNA yield correlated strongly with the number of cells per subset. Naive and central memory subsets were obtained from all 30 or so donors, but regulatory and stem cell-like memory subsets were isolated from only 8 patients and about 8 healthy donors. Findings and caveats that apply to the study as a whole: Sequencing cDNA rather than genomic DNA could over-represent highly expressing activated cells, although activation and CD3 levels did not differ between groups. At VDJ recombination sites, type 1 diabetes patients had fewer insertions and more deleted nucleotides, which implies abnormalities in thymic rearrangement. Naive, central memory and regulatory TCRB repertoires appeared to be more alike among patients than among healthy donors. In all four CD4+ subsets, TCRB CDR3 length was moderately but significantly shorter in type 1 diabetes patients. PCR may preferentially amplify shorter templates, but because patient and control samples were amplified and corrected together, any resulting skew would affect both groups equally. Only small numbers of individuals were included in the HLA sub-analyses, which left unresolved whether HLA type had any influence on TCRB rearrangement.

A single peripheral blood draw of roughly 0.11 L on average was collected from each donor into heparinised tubes. A BD FACSAria II and a panel including CD45RO, CCR7, CD25, CD127, CD95 and CD27 were used to sort naive, central memory, regulatory and stem cell-like memory CD4+ T cells. All sorted populations exceeded 95% purity. PBMCs were isolated right away by Lymphoprep density gradient centrifugation and were stained directly, without culture. So that batch effects would be minimized, each experiment stained and sorted samples in pairs, pairing one healthy donor with one patient. Sequencing was done on a sample of naive CD4+ T cells from blood. The sample's cell subset or site label is to be understood as: true naive CD4+ T cells. The TCR sequence derives from a man between 25 and 39 years old with type 1 diabetes.

The DNA sequence is TGCGCCAGCCTTGAAGGGGGCTGTATAGCTAACTATGGCTACACCTTC. This translates into CASLEGGCIANYGYTF. The chain couples TRBV23-1 to TRBJ1-2; a stretch of 7 junction bases matches TRBD1. TRBV23-1 carries the ORF label, with uncertain function. Taken from cysteine to phenylalanine, the CDR3 has 16 residues. Solely the CDR3 DNA is kept, with 48 bases framed from the first base. Trimming leaves V shorter by 8 bases and J shorter by 0 bases, with the junction holding 12 bases beyond the gene matches.